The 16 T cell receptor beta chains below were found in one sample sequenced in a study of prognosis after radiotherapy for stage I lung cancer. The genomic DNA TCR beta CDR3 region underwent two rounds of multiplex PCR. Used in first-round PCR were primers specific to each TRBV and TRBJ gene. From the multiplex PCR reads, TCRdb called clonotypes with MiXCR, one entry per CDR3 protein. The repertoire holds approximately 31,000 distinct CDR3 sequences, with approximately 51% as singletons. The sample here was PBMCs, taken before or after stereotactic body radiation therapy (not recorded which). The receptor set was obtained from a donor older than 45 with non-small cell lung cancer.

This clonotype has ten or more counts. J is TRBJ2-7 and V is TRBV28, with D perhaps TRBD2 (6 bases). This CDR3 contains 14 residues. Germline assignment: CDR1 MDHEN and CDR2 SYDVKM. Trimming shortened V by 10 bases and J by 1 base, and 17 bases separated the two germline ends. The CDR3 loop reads CATVEGSPSYEQYF. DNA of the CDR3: TGTGCCACCGTGGAGGGTAGCCCATCCTACGAGCAGTACTTC. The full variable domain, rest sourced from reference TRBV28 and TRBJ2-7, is DVKVTQSSRYLVKRTGEKVFLECVQDMDHENMFWYRQDPGLGLRLIYFSYDVKMKEKGDIPEGYSVSREKKERFSLILESASTNQTSMYLCATVEGSPSYEQYFGPGTRLTVT.

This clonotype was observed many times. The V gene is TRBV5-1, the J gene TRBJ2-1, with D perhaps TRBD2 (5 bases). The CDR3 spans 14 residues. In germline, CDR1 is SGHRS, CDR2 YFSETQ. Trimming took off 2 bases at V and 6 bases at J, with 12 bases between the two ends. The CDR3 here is CASSFSPRGNEQFF. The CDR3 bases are TGCGCCAGCAGCTTTTCCCCACGGGGCAATGAGCAGTTCTTC. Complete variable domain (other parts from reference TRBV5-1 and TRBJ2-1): KAGVTQTPRYLIKTRGQQVTLSCSPISGHRSVSWYQQTPGQGLQFLFEYFSETQRNKGNFPGRFSGRQFSNSRSEMNVSTLELGDSALYLCASSFSPRGNEQFFGPGTRLTVL.

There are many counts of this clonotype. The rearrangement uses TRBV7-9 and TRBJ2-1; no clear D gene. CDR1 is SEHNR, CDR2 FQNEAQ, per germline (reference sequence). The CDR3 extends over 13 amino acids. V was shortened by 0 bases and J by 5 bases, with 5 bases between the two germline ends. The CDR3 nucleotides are TGTGCCAGCAGCTTAGCGGGGAACAATGAGCAGTTCTTC. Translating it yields CASSLAGNNEQFF.

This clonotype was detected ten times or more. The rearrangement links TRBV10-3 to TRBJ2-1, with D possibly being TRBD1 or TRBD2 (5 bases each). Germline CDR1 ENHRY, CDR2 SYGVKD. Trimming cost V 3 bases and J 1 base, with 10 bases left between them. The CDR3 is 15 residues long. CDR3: CAISDGDGSYNEQFF. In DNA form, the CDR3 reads TGTGCCATCAGTGACGGGGACGGATCCTACAATGAGCAGTTCTTC.

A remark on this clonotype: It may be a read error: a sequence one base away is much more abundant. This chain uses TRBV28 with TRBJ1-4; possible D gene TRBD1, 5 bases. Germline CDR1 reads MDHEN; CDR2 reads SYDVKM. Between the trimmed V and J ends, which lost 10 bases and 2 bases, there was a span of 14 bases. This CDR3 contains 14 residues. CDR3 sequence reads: CAIRAGSTNEKLFF. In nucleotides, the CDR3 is TGTGCCATCAGGGCGGGGTCCACTAATGAAAAACTGTTTTTT.

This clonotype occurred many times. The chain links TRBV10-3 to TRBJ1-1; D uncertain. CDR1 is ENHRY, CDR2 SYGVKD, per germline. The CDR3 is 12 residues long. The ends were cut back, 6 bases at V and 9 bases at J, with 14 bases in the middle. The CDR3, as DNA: TGTGCCATCAGAAGTGAGCGAGAAAAAGCTTTCTTT. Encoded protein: CAIRSEREKAFF.

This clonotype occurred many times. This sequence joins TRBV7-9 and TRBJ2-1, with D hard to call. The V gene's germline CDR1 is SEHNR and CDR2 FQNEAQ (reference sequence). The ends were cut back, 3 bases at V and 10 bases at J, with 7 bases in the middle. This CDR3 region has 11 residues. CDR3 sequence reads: CASSFSMEQFF. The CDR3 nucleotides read TGTGCCAGCAGCTTTTCGATGGAGCAGTTCTTC.

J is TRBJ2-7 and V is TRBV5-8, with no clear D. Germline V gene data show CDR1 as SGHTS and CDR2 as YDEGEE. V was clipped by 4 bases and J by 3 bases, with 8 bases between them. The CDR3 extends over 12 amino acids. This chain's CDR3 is CASSAADYEQYF. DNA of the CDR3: TGTGCCAGCAGCGCAGCAGACTACGAGCAGTACTTC.

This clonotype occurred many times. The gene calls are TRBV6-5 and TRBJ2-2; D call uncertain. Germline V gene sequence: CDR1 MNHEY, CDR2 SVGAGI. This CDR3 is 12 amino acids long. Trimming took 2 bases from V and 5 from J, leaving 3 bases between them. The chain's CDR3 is CASSYETGELFF. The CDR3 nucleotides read TGTGCCAGCAGTTACGAAACCGGGGAGCTGTTTTTT.

The CDR3 DNA is TGTGCCAGCATCCGAGCGGGGCTCAAGAGGGAGCTGTTTTTT. Its translation is CASIRAGLKRELFF. V usage is TRBV6-1 and J usage is TRBJ2-2; 7 nucleotides align to TRBD2. V trimming: 7 bases; J trimming: 9 bases; junction bases outside the gene matches: 11. In germline, CDR1 is MNHNS, CDR2 SASEGT. The CDR3 length is 14 residues.

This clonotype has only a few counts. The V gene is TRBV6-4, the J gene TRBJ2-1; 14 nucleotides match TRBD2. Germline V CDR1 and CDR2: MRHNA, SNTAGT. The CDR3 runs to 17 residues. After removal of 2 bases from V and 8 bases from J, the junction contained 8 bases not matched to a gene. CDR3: CASSDGTSGSEVDEQFF. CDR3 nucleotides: TGTGCCAGCAGTGACGGGACTAGCGGGAGTGAGGTCGATGAGCAGTTCTTC.

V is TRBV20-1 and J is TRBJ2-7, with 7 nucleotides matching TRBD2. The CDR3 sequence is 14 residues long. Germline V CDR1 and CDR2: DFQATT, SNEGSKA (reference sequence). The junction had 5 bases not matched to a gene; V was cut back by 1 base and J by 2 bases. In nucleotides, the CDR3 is TGCAGTGCTAGAGCGGCTAGCGGACCCTACGAGCAGTACTTC. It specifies CSARAASGPYEQYF.

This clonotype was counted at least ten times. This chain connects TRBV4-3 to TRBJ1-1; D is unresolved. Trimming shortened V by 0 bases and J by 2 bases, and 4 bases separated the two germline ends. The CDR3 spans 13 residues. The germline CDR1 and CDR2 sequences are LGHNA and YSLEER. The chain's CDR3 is CASSQDRNTEAFF. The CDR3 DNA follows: TGCGCCAGCAGCCAAGACAGAAACACTGAAGCTTTCTTT.

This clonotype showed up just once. The CDR3 reads CSAALTLRPGELFF. In DNA form, the CDR3 reads TGCAGCGCTGCCCTGACCTTGAGGCCCGGGGAGCTGTTTTTT. This sequence joins TRBV20-1 and TRBJ2-2; D unresolved. CDR1 is DFQATT, CDR2 SNEGSKA, per germline (reference sequence). The CDR3 consists of 14 residues.

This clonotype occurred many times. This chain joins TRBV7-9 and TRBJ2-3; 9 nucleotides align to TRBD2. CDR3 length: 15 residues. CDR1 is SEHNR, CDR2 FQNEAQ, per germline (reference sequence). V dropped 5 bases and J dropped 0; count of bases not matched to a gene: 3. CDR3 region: CASSVSGRSTDTQYF. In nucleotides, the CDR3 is TGTGCCAGCAGCGTGAGCGGGAGGAGCACAGATACGCAGTATTTT.

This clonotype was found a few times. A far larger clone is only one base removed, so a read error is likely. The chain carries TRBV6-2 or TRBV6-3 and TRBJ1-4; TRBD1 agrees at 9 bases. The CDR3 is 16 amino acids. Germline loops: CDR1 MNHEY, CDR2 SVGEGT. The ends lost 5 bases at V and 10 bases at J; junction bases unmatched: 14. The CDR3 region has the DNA TGTGCCAGCAGTCCTTCTTACGGGACAGGGAAGGGAAAACTGTTTTTT. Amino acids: CASSPSYGTGKGKLFF.